Listed below are T cell receptor beta chains from one sample, sequenced in a study of early stage breast cancer tumors. Here immunoSEQ multiplex PCR was the method, and the copy in TCRdb shows in-frame clones only, minus some. The repertoire holds roughly 34,000 clones, roughly 70% seen once, with less than 7.5% in the top ten. Sequences were obtained from blood. These TCRs come from a person in their sixties with breast cancer. Each CDR3 is given with its conserved first and last residue. The order of the fields is CDR3 protein, V gene.

CASRGTAGGYEQYF | TRBV28
CASSIGQTNQPQHF | TRBV19
CASTDLNEKLFF | TRBV6-6
CASSRGQEAKNSPLHF | TRBV6-6
CASSQPQRTDQPQHF | TRBV19
CASKRDRGGQPQHF | TRBV2
CAIRLAGFTDTQYF | TRBV10-3
CASSPLNSPLHF | TRBV6-5
CASSPLSGIGELFF | TRBV9
CASSRGQGSISLAKNIQYF | TRBV21-1
CSATGVGEQFF | TRBV20-1
CASGALASGANVLTF | TRBV2
CAWRSGGDTEAFF | TRBV30
CASSPPLWDRGTLKPSTGELFF | TRBV9
CASSVDTGGGYGYTF | TRBV9
CASSPRRGISGNTIYF | TRBV9
CASSEGRGAFEQFF | TRBV13
CASSIWGVSVNTEAFF | TRBV19
CASSQVGREETQYF | TRBV4-1
CASSLQGNRHEAFF | TRBV13
CASSKPGRNYEQYF | TRBV19
CASSRGIANYGYTF | TRBV5-6
CASSAEQGAYEQYF | TRBV27
CASSDFRGPYGYTF | TRBV2
CASSSGVSGRAREQYF | TRBV27
CASSLRSEGRGYTF | TRBV7-8
CAAMAYGTGAEGYTF | TRBV19
CASSSDRALMNEQYF | TRBV7-3
CASRSRGLANYGYTF | TRBV2
CASSETGYNSPLHF | TRBV25-1
CAISESMAGVASGQHF | TRBV10-3
CASSLEGWEQYF | TRBV5-1
CASSPAGTSYNEQFF | TRBV6-1
CASRQTGRGTGELFF | TRBV2
CASSWGTGRMNTEAFF | TRBV5-1
CASSIQGARTGELFF | TRBV19
CASSLPTGPGNEQFF | TRBV7-9
CASTVRGPGNIQYF | TRBV19
CASSVTLGLRITDTQYF | TRBV4-1
CASSLGLGNNYGYTF | TRBV6-1
CASSQIRQAHTDTQYF | TRBV14
CASSRNSPLHF | TRBV7-2
CASSEAAGGNYGYTF | TRBV6-1
CASSPGLAGTFEQYF | TRBV7-2
CATASVTPSAYNEQFF | TRBV6-6
CAWTLDSITSYNEQFF | TRBV30
CASRRDLYNSPLHF | TRBV5-4
CASSLNRVNYGYTF | TRBV7-2
CATGSAVNTEAFF | TRBV15
CASSLQETQYF | TRBV18
CASSFGGRGGYGYTF | TRBV28